Each of the 30 T cell receptor beta chains below was sequenced from the same sample in a study of Ad26.COV2.S vaccination and SARS-CoV-2 variants. Sequencing was performed with immunoSEQ multiplex PCR; in TCRdb, only in-frame clones are kept and a portion is missing. In the table there are around 420,000 clones, over 75% of which are singletons. The sample's treatment: some 20 received Ad26.COV2.S at low or high dose, single or two shots; roughly five received placebo; per-sample allocation not given. Sampling happened 63 days after the first vaccine or placebo injection. The sequencing used peripheral blood, collected in a trial of Ad26.COV2.S vaccine versus placebo. These TCRs come from a person aged 18-65 years who received the Ad26.COV2.S COVID-19 vaccine or a placebo.

This clone was counted once. The V gene is TRBV28, the J gene TRBJ2-4; D might be TRBD1 (6 bases). The germline V gene encodes CDR1 MDHEN and CDR2 SYDVKM. Trimming shortened V by 2 bases and J by 0 bases, and 20 bases separated the two germline ends. This CDR3 region has 19 residues. The CDR3 DNA is TGTGCCAGCAGTTTACCCACACCGAGACAGGAACTAGCCAAAAACATTCAGTACTTC. It encodes CASSLPTPRQELAKNIQYF.

This clone has a single count. The same CDR3 is also encoded by other DNA sequences in this sample. The gene calls are TRBV7-9 and TRBJ2-3, with TRBD1 as a possible D gene (6 bases). Germline V gene data show CDR1 as SEHNR and CDR2 as FQNEAQ (reference sequence). Trimming took 2 bases from V and 0 from J, leaving 6 bases between them. CDR3 length: 14 residues. DNA for the CDR3: TGTGCCAGCAGCTTAACAGGGAGCACAGATACGCAGTATTTT. This codes for CASSLTGSTDTQYF.

The chain links TRBV11-2 to TRBJ2-7, with a possible D match to TRBD1 (5 bases). The germline CDR1 and CDR2 sequences are SGHAT and FQNNGV. The CDR3 consists of 11 residues. V lost 5 bases and J 5 bases, leaving 7 bases between the germline ends. CDR3 region: CASSRQHEQYF. The CDR3 coding sequence is TGTGCCAGCAGCCGACAGCACGAGCAGTACTTC.

The chain has TRBV6-1 and TRBJ1-3; no clear D gene. Trimming pared 2 bases from V and 0 bases from J, leaving 11 bases between. This CDR3 is built from 16 residues. Germline assignment: CDR1 MNHNS and CDR2 SASEGT. CDR3 DNA: TGTGCCAGCAGTGAATTTCCAGCGAACTCTGGAAACACCATATATTTT. Protein: CASSEFPANSGNTIYF.

The table lists this clone with a count of one. The chain has TRBV19 and TRBJ1-5; TRBD1 might be the D (5 bases). This CDR3 has 12 residues. The V gene lost 7 bases and the J gene lost 3 bases, with 7 bases spanning the gap. Germline CDR1 LNHDA, CDR2 SQIVND (reference sequence). The CDR3, as DNA: TGTGCCAGTAAGGGGTTCAATCAGCCCCAGCATTTT. It is translated as CASKGFNQPQHF.

This sequence joins TRBV18 and TRBJ2-3; a possible D gene is TRBD2 (5 bases). CDR1 is KGHSH and CDR2 is LQKENI in the germline V gene. V was clipped by 2 bases and J by 11 bases, with 14 bases between them. The CDR3 length is 13 residues. The CDR3 nucleotides read TGTGCCAGCTCACCAGAGGGCAGGAACTGGCAGTATTTT. Translating gives CASSPEGRNWQYF. The variable domain in full, with the rest retrieved from reference TRBV18 and TRBJ2-3, is NAGVMQNPRHLVRRRGQEARLRCSPMKGHSHVYWYRQLPEEGLKFMVYLQKENIIDESGMPKERFSAEFPKEGPSILRIQQVVRGDSAAYFCASSPEGRNWQYFGPGTRLTVL.

The chain is built from TRBV6-6 and TRBJ1-2; 9 nucleotides agree with TRBD1. Germline V lookup: CDR1 MNHNY, CDR2 SVGAGI (reference sequence). This CDR3 is built from 14 residues. The CDR3 region has the DNA TGTGCTGCATTAGGGACAGGGCTGGGCTATGGCTACACCTTC. Protein product: CAALGTGLGYGYTF.

The chain employs TRBV6-5 and TRBJ1-1, with 9 bases that match TRBD1. V gave up 5 bases and J gave up 1 base; unmatched junction bases: 2. The CDR3 has 14 residues. Germline V gene lookup returns CDR1 MNHEY and CDR2 SVGAGI. For the CDR3, the DNA is TGTGCCAGCAGTATGACAGGGGGGAACACTGAAGCTTTCTTT. The encoded protein is CASSMTGGNTEAFF.

The chain joins TRBV7-8 to TRBJ2-7, with 7 bases that match TRBD1. With 5 bases clipped from V and 0 bases from J, the junction kept 7 bases outside the gene matches. CDR3 length: 15 amino acids. In germline, CDR1 is SGHVS, CDR2 FQNEAQ. The CDR3 nucleotides are TGTGCCAGCAGCGCAAACAGGGGCTTCTCCTACGAGCAGTACTTC. Its translation: CASSANRGFSYEQYF. The variable domain in full, completed from reference TRBV7-8 and TRBJ2-7, reads GAGVSQSPRYKVAKRGQDVALRCDPISGHVSLFWYQQALGQGPEFLTYFQNEAQLDKSGLPSDRFFAERPEGSVSTLKIQRTQQEDSAVYLCASSANRGFSYEQYFGPGTRLTVT.

Only one count was recorded for this clone. The J gene is TRBJ2-2, the V gene TRBV7-6, with D perhaps given as TRBD1 or TRBD2 (6 bases each). CDR1 is SGHVS, CDR2 FNYEAQ, per germline. The germline V and J ends were trimmed by 5 bases and 4 bases, with 20 bases remaining between them. This CDR3 region has 17 residues. The CDR3, as DNA: TGTGCCAGCAGCCTTTTACCCGGGGGCGCGGTCACCGGGGAGCTGTTTTTT. Its protein is CASSLLPGGAVTGELFF.

The DNA of the CDR3 is TGTGCCAGTAGTATATGGATAAGCAATCAGCCCCAGCATTTT. Its translation: CASSIWISNQPQHF. V and J are TRBV19 and TRBJ1-5; unclear D gene. Germline V gives CDR1 LNHDA, CDR2 SQIVND (reference sequence). The ends were cut back, 2 bases at V and 1 base at J, with 6 bases in the middle. CDR3 length: 14 residues. Filled out from reference TRBV19 and TRBJ1-5, the complete variable domain reads DGGITQSPKYLFRKEGQNVTLSCEQNLNHDAMYWYRQDPGQGLRLIYYSQIVNDFQKGDIAEGYSVSREKKESFPLTVTSAQKNPTAFYLCASSIWISNQPQHFGDGTRLSIL.

In this sample, this clone turned up once. The chain combines TRBV1 with TRBJ2-1. TRBV1 is noted as a pseudogene. This CDR3 is built from 13 residues. This chain's CDR3 is CTSSQDKYNEQFF. CDR3 coding DNA: TGCACCAGCAGCCAAGATAAGTACAATGAGCAGTTCTTC.

The genes are TRBV4-3 and TRBJ1-2, with 10 bases fitting TRBD1. This CDR3 spans 14 amino acids. Unmatched junction bases numbered 3, after V lost 1 base and J lost 7 bases. Per the germline V gene, CDR1 is LGHNA and CDR2 is YSLEER. In nucleotides, the CDR3 is TGCGCCAGCAGCCAAGCCAGACAGGGGGCTGGCTACACCTTC. Translated: CASSQARQGAGYTF.

The chain is built from TRBV15 and TRBJ2-5, with a possible D match to TRBD1 (6 bases). Trimming removed 9 bases at V and 1 base at J, with 12 bases between. Germline CDR1 is LNHNV and CDR2 is YYDKDF (reference sequence). The CDR3 totals 13 residues. Here the CDR3 reads CATARDTQETQYF. The CDR3 bases are TGTGCCACGGCCCGGGACACCCAAGAGACCCAGTACTTC.

Concerning this clone: Other DNA sequences within the sample encode an identical CDR3. The chain links TRBV9 to TRBJ2-3, with D perhaps matching TRBD2 (6 bases). The germline V and J ends were trimmed by 4 bases and 6 bases, with 12 bases remaining between them. Looked up from germline, CDR1 is SGDLS and CDR2 is YYNGEE. This CDR3 contains 13 residues. CDR3 sequence: CASSSSGGDTQYF. DNA for the CDR3: TGTGCCAGCAGCTCCAGTGGGGGGGATACGCAGTATTTT.

This chain connects TRBV30 to TRBJ1-3; D might be TRBD1 (5 bases). With 4 bases removed from V and 4 bases from J, the gap between germline ends came to 17 bases. The CDR3 covers 15 residues. Germline lookup yields CDR1 GTSNPN and CDR2 SVGIG (reference sequence). This CDR3 is CAWTYRSPGGNTIYF. The DNA of the CDR3 is TGTGCCTGGACTTACAGGTCTCCTGGAGGAAACACCATATATTTT.

The chain couples TRBV5-1 to TRBJ2-7; D is possibly TRBD1 (6 bases). Germline V lookup: CDR1 SGHRS, CDR2 YFSETQ. Between the trimmed V and J ends, which lost 5 bases and 0 bases, there was a span of 6 bases. This CDR3 contains 12 residues. DNA of the CDR3: TGCGCCAGCAGGGACAGCTCCTACGAGCAGTACTTC. It is translated as CASRDSSYEQYF. Using reference TRBV5-1 and TRBJ2-7 for the parts outside the CDR3, the full variable domain is KAGVTQTPRYLIKTRGQQVTLSCSPISGHRSVSWYQQTPGQGLQFLFEYFSETQRNKGNFPGRFSGRQFSNSRSEMNVSTLELGDSALYLCASRDSSYEQYFGPGTRLTVT.

This clone was seen only a few times. The rearrangement uses TRBV19 and TRBJ1-5, with D perhaps TRBD1 (5 bases). There are 13 residues in the CDR3. Germline V gene sequence: CDR1 LNHDA, CDR2 SQIVND (reference sequence). V was pared by 1 base and J by 6 bases, with 7 bases between. DNA of the CDR3: TGTGCCAGTAGTATAGGGGGCTCTCAGCCCCAGCATTTT. Its protein product is CASSIGGSQPQHF. The entire variable domain, with the rest obtained from reference TRBV19 and TRBJ1-5, is as follows: DGGITQSPKYLFRKEGQNVTLSCEQNLNHDAMYWYRQDPGQGLRLIYYSQIVNDFQKGDIAEGYSVSREKKESFPLTVTSAQKNPTAFYLCASSIGGSQPQHFGDGTRLSIL.

This clone showed up just once. The chain combines TRBV7-2 with TRBJ1-3, with D possibly TRBD1 on 5 matching bases. The length of the CDR3 is 13 residues. The ends were cut back, 1 base at V and 6 bases at J, with 7 bases in the middle. Germline lookup yields CDR1 SGHTA and CDR2 FQGNSA. CDR3 sequence: CASSLGGSNTIYF. In DNA, the CDR3 is TGTGCCAGCAGCTTAGGGGGGTCAAACACCATATATTTT.

The chain carries TRBV6-2 or TRBV6-3 and TRBJ2-1; D is uncertain. Deletions cut 1 base from V and 3 bases from J, with 1 base between. This CDR3 region has 12 residues. Looked up from germline, CDR1 is MNHEY and CDR2 is SVGEGT. The DNA of the CDR3 is TGTGCCAGCAGTTACTTCTACAATGAGCAGTTCTTC. This translates into CASSYFYNEQFF.

The rearrangement links TRBV9 to TRBJ1-4, with 10 bases that match TRBD1. This CDR3 has 15 amino acids. The ends lost 4 bases at V and 5 bases at J; junction bases unmatched: 5. The germline V gene has CDR1 SGDLS and CDR2 YYNGEE. The chain's CDR3 is CASSRGDRGNEKLFF. CDR3 DNA: TGTGCCAGCAGCCGGGGGGACAGGGGAAATGAAAAACTGTTTTTT.

The rearrangement joins TRBV14 to TRBJ1-4; TRBD1 might be the D (6 bases). The germline V and J ends were trimmed by 5 bases and 4 bases, with 17 bases remaining between them. The CDR3 has 16 amino acids. Germline V gene lookup returns CDR1 SGHDN and CDR2 FVKESK. CDR3 sequence: CASSSTTGFNNEKLFF. CDR3 sequence (DNA): TGTGCCAGCAGCTCGACTACAGGGTTTAATAATGAAAAACTGTTTTTT. The full variable domain, its missing parts supplied by reference TRBV14 and TRBJ1-4, is EAGVTQFPSHSVIEKGQTVTLRCDPISGHDNLYWYRRVMGKEIKFLLHFVKESKQDESGMPNNRFLAERTGGTYSTLKVQPAELEDSGVYFCASSSTTGFNNEKLFFGSGTQLSVL.

The chain uses TRBV10-3 and TRBJ1-5; 12 nucleotides agree with TRBD1. This CDR3 contains 15 residues. CDR1 is ENHRY, CDR2 SYGVKD, per germline. J lost 5 bases, V lost 4 bases, and 3 bases had no gene match. This CDR3 reads CAISGGQGADQPQHF. The CDR3 bases are TGTGCCATCAGTGGGGGACAGGGGGCGGATCAGCCCCAGCATTTT.

This chain connects TRBV6-5 to TRBJ2-2; 8 bases agree with TRBD1. The V gene's germline CDR1 is MNHEY and CDR2 SVGAGI. This CDR3 has 16 amino acids. Trimming removed 4 bases from V and 3 bases from J; junction bases left unmatched: 7. Here the CDR3 reads CASSFPGGLHTGELFF. For the CDR3, the DNA is TGTGCCAGCAGTTTCCCAGGGGGCCTACACACCGGGGAGCTGTTTTTT.

The V call is TRBV4-3, the J call TRBJ1-1, with 7 bases matching TRBD1. Looked up from germline, CDR1 is LGHNA and CDR2 is YSLEER. The CDR3 runs 15 residues. The V and J ends lost 5 bases and 2 bases, in that order; junction bases with no gene match: 8. CDR3 bases: TGCGCCAGCAGCAGAACACAGGGGATCAACACTGAAGCTTTCTTT. As protein: CASSRTQGINTEAFF.

V usage is TRBV7-9 and J usage is TRBJ1-1; D is unclear. The CDR3 sequence is 12 residues long. From germline, CDR1 is SEHNR and CDR2 FQNEAQ (reference sequence). The V end lost 4 bases, the J end lost 6 bases, and 9 bases lay between the germline ends. The CDR3 DNA follows: TGTGCCAGCAGCTCTACCACAGCTGAAGCTTTCTTT. It encodes CASSSTTAEAFF.

The gene calls are TRBV9 and TRBJ2-5; no reliable D call. Trimming cost V 3 bases and J 4 bases, with 16 bases left between them. The CDR3 covers 15 residues. Germline V gene lookup returns CDR1 SGDLS and CDR2 YYNGEE. The CDR3 coding sequence is TGTGCCAGCAGCGGGACCCACTCAGACATAGAGACCCAGTACTTC. Its translation: CASSGTHSDIETQYF.

The chain combines TRBV6-2 or TRBV6-3 with TRBJ2-1; D might be TRBD1 or TRBD2, each matching 5 bases. V was shortened by 2 bases and J by 7 bases, with 12 bases between the two germline ends. This CDR3 has 14 residues. CDR1 is MNHEY, CDR2 SVGEGT, per germline. The CDR3 reads CASSYGTSLNEQFF. The CDR3 region has the DNA TGTGCCAGCAGTTACGGGACCTCTTTAAATGAGCAGTTCTTC.

The rearrangement uses TRBV15 and TRBJ1-2, with D tentatively TRBD1 (6 bases). The CDR3 covers 16 residues. The germline CDR1 and CDR2 sequences are LNHNV and YYDKDF (reference sequence). Trimming stripped 0 bases from V and 4 bases from J, with 15 bases between. The DNA of the CDR3 is TGTGCCACCAGCAGAGATTCGGTAGGGGGAGGCTATGGCTACACCTTC. The encoded protein is CATSRDSVGGGYGYTF.

J is TRBJ1-2 and V is TRBV7-9; D is unclear. Germline-derived CDR1 and CDR2 are SEHNR and FQNEAQ (reference sequence). The CDR3 is 14 residues long. Trimming cost V 4 bases and J 0 bases, with 9 bases left between them. This chain's CDR3 is CASSSPGANYGYTF. For the CDR3, the DNA is TGTGCCAGCAGCTCTCCCGGAGCTAACTATGGCTACACCTTC.